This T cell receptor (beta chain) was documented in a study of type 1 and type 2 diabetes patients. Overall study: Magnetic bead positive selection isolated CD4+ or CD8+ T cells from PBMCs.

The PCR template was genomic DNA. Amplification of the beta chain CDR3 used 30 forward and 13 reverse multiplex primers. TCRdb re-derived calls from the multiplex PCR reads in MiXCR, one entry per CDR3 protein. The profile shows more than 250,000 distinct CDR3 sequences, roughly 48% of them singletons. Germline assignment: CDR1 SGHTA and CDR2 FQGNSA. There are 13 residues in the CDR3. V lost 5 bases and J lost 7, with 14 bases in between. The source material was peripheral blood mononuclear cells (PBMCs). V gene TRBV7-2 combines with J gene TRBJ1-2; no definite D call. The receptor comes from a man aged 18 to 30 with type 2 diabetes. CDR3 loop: CASSQLGGVGYTF. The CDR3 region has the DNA TGTGCCAGCAGCCAATTGGGAGGTGTTGGCTACACCTTC.